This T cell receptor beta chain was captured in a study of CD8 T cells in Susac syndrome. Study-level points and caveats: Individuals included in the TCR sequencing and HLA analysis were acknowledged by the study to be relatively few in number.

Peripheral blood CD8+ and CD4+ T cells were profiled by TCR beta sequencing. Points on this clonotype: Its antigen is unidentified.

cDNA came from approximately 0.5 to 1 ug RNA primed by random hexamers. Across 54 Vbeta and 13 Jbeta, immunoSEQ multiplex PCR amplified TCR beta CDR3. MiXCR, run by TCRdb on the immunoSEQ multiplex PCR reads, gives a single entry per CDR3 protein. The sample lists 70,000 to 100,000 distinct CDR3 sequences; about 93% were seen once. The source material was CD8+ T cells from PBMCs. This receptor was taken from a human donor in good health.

The CDR3 DNA reads TGCGCCAGCAGCCAAGGGCGAGGGGAAGGACAGCCCCAGCATTTT. Translation: CASSQGRGEGQPQHF. This chain uses TRBV4-1 with TRBJ1-5; tentative D call: TRBD1 (5 bases). This CDR3 spans 15 amino acids. Germline V lookup: CDR1 MGHRA, CDR2 YSYEKL. Trimming stripped 1 base from V and 7 bases from J, with 14 bases between.